Each of the 29 T cell receptor beta chains below was sequenced from the same sample in a study of shared clonotypes between healthy human individuals (dated by TCRdb to the early 2020s). Receptors were amplified or captured by the immunoSEQ multiplex PCR assay. TCRdb provides this immuneACCESS table in a form limited to in-frame rearrangements. Some clones are lacking; in checked studies, under half of them reflect an unresolved V gene, and why the rest are absent is not known. For this sample the table gives roughly 2.5 million clones, of which around 94% were detected only once. Together, the top ten hold 0.11% to 0.15% of the sample. Sequences were obtained from naive CD4+ T cells sorted from blood. What the cell subset or site label conveys for this sample: CD45RA+ positively selected. Receptor source: a man between 18 and 35 years old in good health.

This clone has more than one count but fewer than ten. The gene calls are TRBV2 and TRBJ1-2; 9 nucleotides line up with TRBD1. J was trimmed by 3 bases and V by 6 bases; bases with no gene match: 5. Germline loops: CDR1 SNHLY, CDR2 FYNNEI. This CDR3 has 14 residues. CDR3 sequence: CASSGTGYYYGYTF. CDR3 DNA sequence: TGTGCCAGCAGCGGGACAGGGTACTACTATGGCTACACCTTC. The full variable domain, rest sourced from reference TRBV2 and TRBJ1-2, is EPEVTQTPSHQVTQMGQEVILRCVPISNHLYFYWYRQILGQKVEFLVSFYNNEISEKSEIFDDQFSVERPDGSNFTLKIRSTKLEDSAMYFCASSGTGYYYGYTFGSGTRLTVV.

This chain links TRBV2 with TRBJ2-7; 9 bases line up with TRBD1. Germline V gives CDR1 SNHLY, CDR2 FYNNEI. J was trimmed by 5 bases and V by 6 bases; bases with no gene match: 8. The CDR3 is 14 residues long. CDR3 loop: CASRTRDRVHEQYF. DNA for the CDR3: TGTGCCAGCAGGACCCGGGACAGGGTCCACGAGCAGTACTTC.

This clone was found a few times. The V call is TRBV2, the J call TRBJ1-6; D gene unclear. The germline V gene has CDR1 SNHLY and CDR2 FYNNEI. V gave up 4 bases and J gave up 9 bases, with 7 bases separating them. There are 12 residues in the CDR3. CDR3 sequence: CASSALGSPLHF. The CDR3 bases are TGTGCCAGCAGTGCTCTCGGTTCACCCCTCCACTTT. Complete variable domain (other parts from reference TRBV2 and TRBJ1-6): EPEVTQTPSHQVTQMGQEVILRCVPISNHLYFYWYRQILGQKVEFLVSFYNNEISEKSEIFDDQFSVERPDGSNFTLKIRSTKLEDSAMYFCASSALGSPLHFGNGTRLTVT.

About this clone itself: The same CDR3 is also encoded by other DNA sequences in this sample. The chain recombines TRBV14 with TRBJ1-1; D ambiguous. Deletions cut 3 bases from V and 2 bases from J, with 7 bases between. The CDR3 covers 13 residues. Germline values: CDR1 SGHDN, CDR2 FVKESK. Here the CDR3 reads CASSQGANTEAFF. The CDR3 DNA is TGTGCCAGCAGCCAGGGAGCTAACACTGAAGCTTTCTTT.

Remarks on this clone: The identical CDR3 is also encoded by other nucleotide sequences in the sample. The chain employs TRBV7-9 and TRBJ2-7, with D possibly being TRBD1 or TRBD2 (5 bases each). The CDR3 has 14 amino acids. Per the germline V gene, CDR1 is SEHNR and CDR2 is FQNEAQ (reference sequence). Trimming shortened V by 0 bases and J by 1 base, and 7 bases separated the two germline ends. CDR3 in DNA: TGTGCCAGCAGCTTAGCGGGGGTTTCCTACGAGCAGTACTTC. Translation gives CASSLAGVSYEQYF.

This clone has more than one count but fewer than ten. DNA for the CDR3: TGTGCCAGCAGTTACGGGGAGACCGGATCACCCCTCCACTTT. Protein product: CASSYGETGSPLHF. V is TRBV6-6 and J is TRBJ1-6; D is undetermined. CDR3 length: 14 amino acids. From germline, CDR1 is MNHNY and CDR2 SVGAGI (reference sequence). V lost 2 bases and J 10 bases, leaving 12 bases between the germline ends.

V usage is TRBV7-2 and J usage is TRBJ2-7; perhaps TRBD2 as D (6 bases). Germline assignment: CDR1 SGHTA and CDR2 FQGNSA. Trimming stripped 1 base from V and 0 bases from J, with 10 bases between. The CDR3 extends over 15 amino acids. CDR3 nucleotide sequence: TGTGCCAGCAGCTTAGTAGCGGCGCCCTCCTACGAGCAGTACTTC. Translating gives CASSLVAAPSYEQYF. Full variable domain (rest looked up from reference TRBV7-2 and TRBJ2-7): GAGVSQSPSNKVTEKGKDVELRCDPISGHTALYWYRQSLGQGLEFLIYFQGNSAPDKSGLPSDRFSAERTGGSVSTLTIQRTQQEDSAVYLCASSLVAAPSYEQYFGPGTRLTVT.

The rearrangement links TRBV19 to TRBJ2-3; a weak D match, TRBD2 (5 bases). The CDR3 totals 14 residues. Germline V gene data show CDR1 as LNHDA and CDR2 as SQIVND (reference sequence). V was cut by 6 bases and J by 1 base, with 11 bases left in between. CDR3 protein: CASRNGVGTDTQYF. CDR3 DNA sequence: TGTGCCAGTAGAAACGGGGTGGGCACAGATACGCAGTATTTT.

The genes are TRBV6-5 and TRBJ1-2, with unresolved D. V dropped 8 bases and J dropped 8 bases, with 24 bases sitting between them. CDR1 MNHEY and CDR2 SVGAGI come from the germline V gene. This CDR3 has 15 amino acids. The CDR3 DNA reads as TGTGCCAGCCTCCACATTTTAGGAGGCGAAGGAGGCTACACCTTC. The encoded protein is CASLHILGGEGGYTF.

The rearrangement links TRBV14 to TRBJ2-1; 10 bases map to TRBD2. The V and J ends lost 4 bases and 1 base, in that order; junction bases with no gene match: 1. Germline V lookup: CDR1 SGHDN, CDR2 FVKESK. The CDR3 has 15 residues. CDR3 region: CASSLGLASYNEQFF. The CDR3 region has the DNA TGTGCCAGCAGCCTGGGACTAGCGTCCTACAATGAGCAGTTCTTC.

On this clone itself: The same CDR3 is also encoded by other DNA sequences in this sample. This chain uses TRBV7-2 with TRBJ1-1; D ambiguous. Germline lookup yields CDR1 SGHTA and CDR2 FQGNSA. The CDR3 has 15 amino acids. With 2 bases removed from V and 0 bases from J, the gap between germline ends came to 10 bases. The DNA for the CDR3 is TGTGCCAGCAGCTTACGTCCGGGTTTGAACACTGAAGCTTTCTTT. Protein: CASSLRPGLNTEAFF.

This clone was observed a single time. V usage is TRBV19 and J usage is TRBJ2-1; 9 bases map to TRBD1. CDR1 is LNHDA and CDR2 is SQIVND in the germline V gene (reference sequence). V dropped 4 bases and J dropped 0; count of bases not matched to a gene: 1. CDR3 length equals 15 residues. The CDR3 region is CASSKGQGSYNEQFF. DNA of the CDR3: TGTGCCAGTAGTAAGGGACAGGGCTCCTACAATGAGCAGTTCTTC.

This chain uses TRBV4-1 with TRBJ2-7, with TRBD1 matching 7 bases. Germline V lookup: CDR1 MGHRA, CDR2 YSYEKL. The CDR3 consists of 15 residues. Losses at the gene ends were 4 bases for V and 2 bases for J; bases not matched to a gene: 8. CDR3 amino acids: CASSPRQGSTYEQYF. The CDR3 coding sequence is TGCGCCAGCAGCCCCCGACAGGGATCCACCTACGAGCAGTACTTC.

The genes are TRBV28 and TRBJ1-3; D ambiguous. CDR1 and CDR2 from the germline V gene are MDHEN and SYDVKM. The CDR3 runs to 14 residues. V shed 8 bases and J shed 3 bases, with 14 bases lying between them. The CDR3 DNA reads TGTGCCAGCGACGAGAGGCCCCATGGAAACACCATATATTTT. Its protein is CASDERPHGNTIYF.

The gene calls are TRBV19 and TRBJ2-2; D possibly corresponds to TRBD1 (6 bases). V was pared by 4 bases and J by 1 base, with 13 bases between. In germline, CDR1 is LNHDA, CDR2 SQIVND (reference sequence). The CDR3 is 16 amino acids. CDR3 DNA: TGTGCCAGTAGTAGCCAGGGACACAAGAACACCGGGGAGCTGTTTTTT. Protein product: CASSSQGHKNTGELFF.

This chain uses TRBV5-1 with TRBJ2-7; perhaps TRBD2 as D (5 bases). V was pared by 3 bases and J by 2 bases, with 12 bases between. The CDR3 length is 14 residues. The V gene's germline CDR1 is SGHRS and CDR2 YFSETQ. The CDR3 DNA reads as TGCGCCAGCAGCTACGGGGAATCCGCCTACGAGCAGTACTTC. It codes for CASSYGESAYEQYF. The variable domain in full, completed from reference TRBV5-1 and TRBJ2-7, reads KAGVTQTPRYLIKTRGQQVTLSCSPISGHRSVSWYQQTPGQGLQFLFEYFSETQRNKGNFPGRFSGRQFSNSRSEMNVSTLELGDSALYLCASSYGESAYEQYFGPGTRLTVT.

The rearrangement joins TRBV21-1 to TRBJ1-1; the table gives TRBD1 as D, unverified against the DNA. TRBV21-1 is a known pseudogene. The length of the CDR3 is 15 residues. The CDR3 here is CASSKPYFTGDEAFF. In DNA form, the CDR3 reads TGTGCCAGCAGCAAACCTTACTTCACAGGGGATGAAGCTTTCTTT.

As for this clone: Other nucleotide sequences from this sample produce the same CDR3. Here the CDR3 DNA reads TGTGCCAGCAGCCAAGGACAGGAACAGTACTTC. As protein: CASSQGQEQYF. The chain employs TRBV6-5 and TRBJ2-7, with 7 bases aligning to TRBD1. The germline V gene encodes CDR1 MNHEY and CDR2 SVGAGI. Trimming at V came to 6 bases and at J to 10 bases, leaving 6 bases not matched to a gene. This CDR3 is 11 amino acids long.

The chain employs TRBV7-2 and TRBJ2-7; TRBD2 agrees at 8 bases. V was pared by 3 bases and J by 6 bases, with 16 bases of the junction left unmatched. The germline V gene encodes CDR1 SGHTA and CDR2 FQGNSA. The CDR3 is 17 residues long. CDR3 sequence: CASSLEGVRREGSEQYF. The CDR3 region has the DNA TGTGCCAGCAGCTTGGAGGGGGTCCGACGGGAGGGATCCGAGCAGTACTTC. Using reference TRBV7-2 and TRBJ2-7 for the parts outside the CDR3, the full variable domain is GAGVSQSPSNKVTEKGKDVELRCDPISGHTALYWYRQSLGQGLEFLIYFQGNSAPDKSGLPSDRFSAERTGGSVSTLTIQRTQQEDSAVYLCASSLEGVRREGSEQYFGPGTRLTVT.

V gene TRBV30 combines with J gene TRBJ2-1, with 9 nucleotides matching TRBD2. From germline, CDR1 is GTSNPN and CDR2 SVGIG (reference sequence). The V segment lost 8 bases and the J segment 8 bases; nucleotides outside the gene matches: 16. The CDR3 consists of 15 residues. The CDR3 loop is CAQDTTSGWGDEQFF. The DNA of the CDR3 is TGTGCCCAAGACACGACTAGCGGTTGGGGGGATGAGCAGTTCTTC.

The chain uses TRBV6-1 and TRBJ1-2; tentatively, D is TRBD1 (5 bases). The CDR3 sequence is 15 residues long. Germline V gives CDR1 MNHNS, CDR2 SASEGT. V lost 4 bases, J lost 4 bases, and 16 bases lay in between. The CDR3 loop reads CASSGRDGGTYGYTF. In nucleotides, the CDR3 is TGTGCCAGCAGTGGTAGGGACGGAGGTACCTATGGCTACACCTTC.

The chain recombines TRBV6-5 with TRBJ1-1; D is undetermined. V dropped 7 bases and J dropped 6 bases, with 9 bases sitting between them. This CDR3 region has 11 residues. Germline loops: CDR1 MNHEY, CDR2 SVGAGI. The CDR3 nucleotides read TGTGCCAGCAATGTGGTCGCTGAAGCTTTCTTT. Protein sequence: CASNVVAEAFF.

This clone was seen only once. The genes are TRBV27 and TRBJ2-1; possible D gene TRBD2, 6 bases. Germline-derived CDR1 and CDR2 are MNHEY and SMNVEV (reference sequence). V was cut by 10 bases and J by 1 base, with 23 bases left in between. CDR3 length equals 17 residues. CDR3 region: CANLERRGRQSYNEQFF. CDR3 DNA: TGTGCCAACTTAGAGCGACGGGGGAGACAATCCTACAATGAGCAGTTCTTC.

J is TRBJ1-3 and V is TRBV9; D perhaps matches TRBD1 (6 bases). Germline CDR1 reads SGDLS; CDR2 reads YYNGEE. The CDR3 extends over 14 amino acids. V shed 4 bases and J shed 1 base, with 9 bases lying between them. The CDR3 DNA sequence: TGTGCCAGCAGCTACAGGGAATCTGGAAACACCATATATTTT. Amino acid sequence: CASSYRESGNTIYF.

The chain has TRBV7-2 and TRBJ1-5; D is unclear. CDR1 and CDR2 (germline): SGHTA, FQGNSA. The CDR3 is made up of 15 amino acids. Deletions cut 2 bases from V and 1 base from J, with 9 bases between. The CDR3 sequence is CASSLRLGSNQPQHF. DNA for the CDR3: TGTGCCAGCAGCTTAAGGTTAGGGAGCAATCAGCCCCAGCATTTT. Full variable domain (remainder filled in from reference TRBV7-2 and TRBJ1-5): GAGVSQSPSNKVTEKGKDVELRCDPISGHTALYWYRQSLGQGLEFLIYFQGNSAPDKSGLPSDRFSAERTGGSVSTLTIQRTQQEDSAVYLCASSLRLGSNQPQHFGDGTRLSIL.

This chain joins TRBV5-4 and TRBJ1-1, with TRBD1 identical over 8 bases. This CDR3 is built from 15 residues. V was clipped by 0 bases and J by 1 base; unmatched bases: 2. Germline V gives CDR1 SGHNT, CDR2 YYREEE (reference sequence). CDR3 residues: CASSLGGQGNTEAFF. Written as DNA, the CDR3 is TGTGCCAGCAGCTTGGGAGGACAGGGGAACACTGAAGCTTTCTTT.

This chain connects TRBV6-1 to TRBJ2-4; D not certain. CDR1 is MNHNS, CDR2 SASEGT, per germline. The CDR3 extends over 12 amino acids. Trimming cost V 0 bases and J 15 bases, with 12 bases left between them. The CDR3 is CASSEARDWRYF. The CDR3 DNA is TGTGCCAGCAGTGAAGCTAGAGACTGGAGGTACTTC.

CDR3 coding DNA: TGCAGTTGCGCCGACCCTAGCGGGAGCTACGAGCAGTACTTC. It codes for CSCADPSGSYEQYF. The V call is TRBV29-1, the J call TRBJ2-7; 10 nucleotides match TRBD2. This CDR3 is built from 14 residues. Germline V gene data show CDR1 as SQVTM and CDR2 as ANQGSEA.

The rearrangement joins TRBV7-2 to TRBJ1-5, with a weak D call TRBD1 (5 bases). CDR1 is SGHTA, CDR2 FQGNSA, per germline. The CDR3 length is 17 residues. Between the trimmed V and J ends, which lost 5 bases and 3 bases, there was a span of 20 bases. The CDR3 nucleotides are TGTGCCAGCAGCCGGTGGGGGGGTGGGTCCCCCAATCAGCCCCAGCATTTT. This translates into CASSRWGGGSPNQPQHF.